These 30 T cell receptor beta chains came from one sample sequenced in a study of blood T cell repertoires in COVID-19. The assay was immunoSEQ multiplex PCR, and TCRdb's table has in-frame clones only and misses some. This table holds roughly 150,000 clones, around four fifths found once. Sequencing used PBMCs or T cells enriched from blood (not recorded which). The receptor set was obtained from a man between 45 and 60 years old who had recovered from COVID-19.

CDR3 sequence (DNA): TGTGCCAGCAGCGACAGGGAACCTGAAGCTTTCTTT. This gives the protein CASSDREPEAFF. The V and J genes are TRBV9 and TRBJ1-1; D is perhaps TRBD1 (6 bases). The V end lost 3 bases, the J end lost 6 bases, and 9 bases lay between the germline ends. The CDR3 contains 12 residues. CDR1 is SGDLS and CDR2 is YYNGEE in the germline V gene.

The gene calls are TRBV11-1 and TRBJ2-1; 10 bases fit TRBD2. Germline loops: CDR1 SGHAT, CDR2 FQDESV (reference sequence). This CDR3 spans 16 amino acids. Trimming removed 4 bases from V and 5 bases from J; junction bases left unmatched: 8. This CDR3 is CASSSNIAGGHNEQFF. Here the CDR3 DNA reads TGTGCCAGCAGCTCCAATATAGCGGGGGGACACAATGAGCAGTTCTTC. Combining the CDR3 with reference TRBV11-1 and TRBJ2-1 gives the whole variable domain EAEVAQSPRYKITEKSQAVAFWCDPISGHATLYWYRQILGQGPELLVQFQDESVVDDSQLPKDRFSAERLKGVDSTLKIQPAELGDSAMYLCASSSNIAGGHNEQFFGPGTRLTVL.

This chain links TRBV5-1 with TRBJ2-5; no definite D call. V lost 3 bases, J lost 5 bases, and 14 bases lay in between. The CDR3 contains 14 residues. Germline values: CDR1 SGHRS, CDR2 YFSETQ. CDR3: CASSSPSPRETQYF. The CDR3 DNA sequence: TGCGCCAGCAGCTCCCCGTCCCCTAGGGAGACCCAGTACTTC.

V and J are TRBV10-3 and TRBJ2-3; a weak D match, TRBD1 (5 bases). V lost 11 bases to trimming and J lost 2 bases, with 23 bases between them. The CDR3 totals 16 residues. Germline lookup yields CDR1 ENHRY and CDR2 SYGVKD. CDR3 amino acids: CASQSHQGSSTDTQYF. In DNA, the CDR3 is TGTGCCTCCCAATCGCACCAGGGTTCCTCCACAGATACGCAGTATTTT.

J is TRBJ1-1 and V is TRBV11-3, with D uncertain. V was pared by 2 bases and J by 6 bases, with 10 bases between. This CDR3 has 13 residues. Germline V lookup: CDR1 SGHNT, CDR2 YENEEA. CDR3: CASSLRLLAEAFF. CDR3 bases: TGTGCCAGCAGCTTACGACTGCTGGCTGAAGCTTTCTTT.

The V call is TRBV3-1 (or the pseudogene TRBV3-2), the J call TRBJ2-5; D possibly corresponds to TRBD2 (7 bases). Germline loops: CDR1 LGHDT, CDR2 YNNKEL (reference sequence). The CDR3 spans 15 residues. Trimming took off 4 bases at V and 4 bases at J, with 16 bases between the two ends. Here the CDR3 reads CASSRGLGGRETQYF. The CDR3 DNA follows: TGTGCCAGCAGCCGAGGCCTCGGGGGGCGAGAGACCCAGTACTTC.

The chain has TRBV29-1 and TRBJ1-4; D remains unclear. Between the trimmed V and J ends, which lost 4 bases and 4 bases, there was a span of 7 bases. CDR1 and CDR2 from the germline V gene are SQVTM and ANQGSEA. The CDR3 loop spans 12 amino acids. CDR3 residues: CSVVAFNEKLFF. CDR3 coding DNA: TGCAGCGTTGTAGCTTTTAATGAAAAACTGTTTTTT.

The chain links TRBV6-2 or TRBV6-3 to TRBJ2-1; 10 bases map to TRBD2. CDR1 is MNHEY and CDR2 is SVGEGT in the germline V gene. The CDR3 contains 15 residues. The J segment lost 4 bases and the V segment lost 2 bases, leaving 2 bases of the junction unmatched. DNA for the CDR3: TGTGCCAGCAGTTACCATAGCGGGGGGTACAATGAGCAGTTCTTC. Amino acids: CASSYHSGGYNEQFF.

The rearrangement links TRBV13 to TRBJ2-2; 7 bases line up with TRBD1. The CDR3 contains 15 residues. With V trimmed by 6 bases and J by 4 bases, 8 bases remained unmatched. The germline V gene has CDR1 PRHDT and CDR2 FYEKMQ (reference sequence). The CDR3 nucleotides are TGTGCCAGCAGGCCAACAGGGGCGGGCACCGGGGAGCTGTTTTTT. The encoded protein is CASRPTGAGTGELFF.

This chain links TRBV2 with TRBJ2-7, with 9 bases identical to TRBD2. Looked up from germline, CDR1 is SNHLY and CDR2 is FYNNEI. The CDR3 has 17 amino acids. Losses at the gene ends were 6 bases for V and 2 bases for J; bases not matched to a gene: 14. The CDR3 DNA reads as TGTGCCAGCAGGGCTCTCGCAAGCGGGGGGATCGCCTACGAGCAGTACTTC. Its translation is CASRALASGGIAYEQYF.

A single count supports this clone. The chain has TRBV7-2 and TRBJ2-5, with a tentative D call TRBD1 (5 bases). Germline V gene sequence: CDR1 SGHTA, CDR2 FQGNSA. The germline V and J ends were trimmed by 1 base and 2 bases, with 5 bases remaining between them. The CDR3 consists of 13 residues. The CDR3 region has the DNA TGTGCCAGCAGCTTAGGGACACAAGAGACCCAGTACTTC. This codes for CASSLGTQETQYF.

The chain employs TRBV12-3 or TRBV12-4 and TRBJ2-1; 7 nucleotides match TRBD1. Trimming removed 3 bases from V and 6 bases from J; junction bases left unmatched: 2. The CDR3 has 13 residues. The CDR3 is CASSLRQGNEQFF. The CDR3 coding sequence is TGTGCCAGCAGTTTGAGACAGGGCAATGAGCAGTTCTTC.

CDR3 amino acids: CASSEDGGYGYTF. The CDR3 DNA reads as TGTGCCAGCAGTGAAGACGGGGGATATGGCTACACCTTC. The chain couples TRBV2 to TRBJ1-2, with D tentatively TRBD1 (5 bases). From germline, CDR1 is SNHLY and CDR2 FYNNEI. Between the trimmed V and J ends, which lost 1 base and 5 bases, there was a span of 8 bases. The CDR3 consists of 13 residues.

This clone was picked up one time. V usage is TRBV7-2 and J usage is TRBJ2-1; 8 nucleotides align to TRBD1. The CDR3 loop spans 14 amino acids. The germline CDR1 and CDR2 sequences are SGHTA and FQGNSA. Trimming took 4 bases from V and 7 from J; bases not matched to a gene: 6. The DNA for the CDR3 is TGTGCCAGCAGCTCCCGGACAGGGCCAAATGAGCAGTTCTTC. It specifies CASSSRTGPNEQFF.

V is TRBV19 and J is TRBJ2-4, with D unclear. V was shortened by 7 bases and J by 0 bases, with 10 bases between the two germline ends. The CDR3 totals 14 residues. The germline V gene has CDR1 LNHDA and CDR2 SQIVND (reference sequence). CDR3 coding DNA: TGTGCCAGTAATGACAACCTAGCCAAAAACATTCAGTACTTC. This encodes CASNDNLAKNIQYF.

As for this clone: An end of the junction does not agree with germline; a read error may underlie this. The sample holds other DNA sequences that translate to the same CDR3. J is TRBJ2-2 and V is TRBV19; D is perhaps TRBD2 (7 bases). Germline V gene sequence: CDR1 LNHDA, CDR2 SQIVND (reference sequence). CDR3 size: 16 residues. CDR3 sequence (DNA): TGTGCTAGTAGTTCCCGGGGGGCAGAGAACACCGGGGAGCTGTTTTTT. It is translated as CASSSRGAENTGELFF.

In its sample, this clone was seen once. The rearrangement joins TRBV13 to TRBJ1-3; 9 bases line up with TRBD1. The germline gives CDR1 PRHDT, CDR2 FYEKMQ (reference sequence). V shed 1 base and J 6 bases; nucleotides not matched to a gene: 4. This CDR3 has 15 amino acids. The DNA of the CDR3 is TGTGCCAGCAGCTTAGCCCGGGACAGGGCAAACACCATATATTTT. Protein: CASSLARDRANTIYF.

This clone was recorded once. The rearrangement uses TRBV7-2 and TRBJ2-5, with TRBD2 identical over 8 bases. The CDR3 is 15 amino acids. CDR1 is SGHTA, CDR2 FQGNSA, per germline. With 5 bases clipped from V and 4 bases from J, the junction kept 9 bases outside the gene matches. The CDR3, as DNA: TGTGCCAGCAGCCCCCAGCGGGGGTATCGAGAGACCCAGTACTTC. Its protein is CASSPQRGYRETQYF.

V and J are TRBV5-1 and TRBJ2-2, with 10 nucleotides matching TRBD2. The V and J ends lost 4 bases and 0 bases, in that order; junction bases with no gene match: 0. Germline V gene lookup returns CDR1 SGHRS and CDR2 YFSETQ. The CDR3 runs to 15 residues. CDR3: CASSTSGANTGELFF. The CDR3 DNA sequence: TGCGCCAGCAGCACTAGCGGGGCGAACACCGGGGAGCTGTTTTTT.

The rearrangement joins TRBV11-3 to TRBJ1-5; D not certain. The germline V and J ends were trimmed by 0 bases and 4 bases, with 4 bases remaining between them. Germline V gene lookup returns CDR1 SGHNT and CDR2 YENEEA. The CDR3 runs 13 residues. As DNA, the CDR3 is TGTGCCAGCAGCTTAGACGGTAATCAGCCCCAGCATTTT. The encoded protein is CASSLDGNQPQHF.

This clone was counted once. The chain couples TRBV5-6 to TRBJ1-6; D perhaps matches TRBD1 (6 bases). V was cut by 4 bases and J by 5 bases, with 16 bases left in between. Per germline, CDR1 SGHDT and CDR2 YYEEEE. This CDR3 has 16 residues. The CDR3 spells CASSVIGGPNNSPLHF. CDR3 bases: TGTGCCAGCAGCGTCATCGGGGGGCCCAATAATTCACCCCTCCACTTT.

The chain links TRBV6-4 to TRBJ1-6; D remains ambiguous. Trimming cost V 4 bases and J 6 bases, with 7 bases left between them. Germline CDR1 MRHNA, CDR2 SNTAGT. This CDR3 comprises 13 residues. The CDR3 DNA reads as TGTGCCAGCAGTGCACAGCTTAATTCACCCCTCCACTTT. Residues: CASSAQLNSPLHF.

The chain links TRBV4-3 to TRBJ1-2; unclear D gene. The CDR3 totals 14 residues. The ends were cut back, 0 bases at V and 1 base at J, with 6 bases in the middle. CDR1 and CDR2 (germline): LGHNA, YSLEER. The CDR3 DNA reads TGCGCCAGCAGCCAAGATCTGTATAACTATGGCTACACCTTC. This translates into CASSQDLYNYGYTF.

The DNA of the CDR3 is TGTGCCACCAGTGACCTCCAATGCAGGGCCGCCTATAATTCACCCCTCCACTTT. Amino acid sequence: CATSDLQCRAAYNSPLHF. The rearrangement uses TRBV24-1 and TRBJ1-6; D is possibly TRBD1 (5 bases). The germline gives CDR1 KGHDR, CDR2 SFDVKD. The CDR3 extends over 18 amino acids. The V gene lost 4 bases and the J gene lost 2 bases, with 17 bases spanning the gap.

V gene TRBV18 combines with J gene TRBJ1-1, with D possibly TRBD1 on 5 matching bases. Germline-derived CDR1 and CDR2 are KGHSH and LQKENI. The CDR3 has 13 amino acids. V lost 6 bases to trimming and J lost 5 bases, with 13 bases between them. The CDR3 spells CASSPPGGTEAFF. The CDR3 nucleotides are TGTGCCAGCTCGCCCCCGGGGGGTACTGAAGCTTTCTTT.

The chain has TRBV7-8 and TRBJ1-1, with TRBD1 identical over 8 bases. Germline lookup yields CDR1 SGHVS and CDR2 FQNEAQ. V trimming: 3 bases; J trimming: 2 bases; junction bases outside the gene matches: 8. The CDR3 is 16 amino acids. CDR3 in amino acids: CASSFQTGDDNTEAFF. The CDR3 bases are TGTGCCAGCAGCTTTCAGACAGGGGACGACAACACTGAAGCTTTCTTT.

The DNA for the CDR3 is TGTGCCAGCAGACGGGGACTAGATTCCGGGGAGCTGTTTTTT. Encoded protein: CASRRGLDSGELFF. The V gene is TRBV7-2, the J gene TRBJ2-2, with 8 bases that match TRBD2. From germline, CDR1 is SGHTA and CDR2 FQGNSA. This CDR3 has 14 amino acids. V trimming: 6 bases; J trimming: 6 bases; junction bases outside the gene matches: 6.

CDR3 residues: CASSPNEGGGNTIYF. CDR3 in DNA: TGTGCCAGCTCACCTAACGAGGGTGGAGGAAACACCATATATTTT. This chain connects TRBV18 to TRBJ1-3; D not resolved. CDR1 is KGHSH, CDR2 LQKENI, per germline. The CDR3 extends over 15 amino acids. Trimming left V 3 bases short and J 4 bases short, with 13 bases between.

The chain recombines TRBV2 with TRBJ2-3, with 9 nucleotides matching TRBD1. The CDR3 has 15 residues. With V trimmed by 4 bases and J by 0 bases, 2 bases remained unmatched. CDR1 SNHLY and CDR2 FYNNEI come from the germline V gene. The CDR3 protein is CASSVGTGSTDTQYF. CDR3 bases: TGTGCCAGCAGTGTGGGGACAGGGAGCACAGATACGCAGTATTTT. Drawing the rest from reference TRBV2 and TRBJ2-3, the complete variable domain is EPEVTQTPSHQVTQMGQEVILRCVPISNHLYFYWYRQILGQKVEFLVSFYNNEISEKSEIFDDQFSVERPDGSNFTLKIRSTKLEDSAMYFCASSVGTGSTDTQYFGPGTRLTVL.

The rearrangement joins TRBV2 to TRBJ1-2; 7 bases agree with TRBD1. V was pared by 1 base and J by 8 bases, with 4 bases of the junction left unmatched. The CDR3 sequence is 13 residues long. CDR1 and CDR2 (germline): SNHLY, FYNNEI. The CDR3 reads CASSEEGAVGYTF. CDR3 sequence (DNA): TGTGCCAGCAGTGAAGAGGGGGCGGTAGGCTACACCTTC.